This T cell receptor beta chain was identified in a study of T cell repertoires in cytomegalovirus infection (dated by TCRdb to the late 2010s). For the study in its entirety: The HLA type of each donor mattered for the analysis, because public TCR beta signatures pointed to carriage of CMV infection along with the matching HLA type.

Broader findings and caveats from the paper: Cumulative frequency of public TCR beta family members discriminated carriers of CMV infection plus the relevant HLA type in this cohort and an independent 352-donor cohort. In the ex vivo response, HLA-C-restricted CMV-specific TCR beta clonotypes were dominant, and in two of eight donors the single most frequent clonotype came from this HLA-C-restricted group.

This clonotype was observed at least ten times. Its specific antigen is unknown. Base-call qualities are not available, and no considerably larger clone is one nucleotide away. Sequencer: Illumina HiSeq 1500. TCRdb took the public reads, trimmed them with fastp at Q25, ran MiXCR for clone calling and kept in-frame beta chains. For every CDR3 protein sequence, its rows merge into one entry that carries the most common genes and DNA. This sample holds roughly 300,000 distinct CDR3 sequences; 8% to 9.5% were observed only once. The ten largest make up 3.5% to 4.5% of the sample. The specimen was PBMCs. This sequence originates from a human donor in good health (CMV status not recorded). Some clones in this sample may be carry-over from other donors' samples.

The CDR3 protein: CASSISDSPYEQYF. The nucleotide sequence is given as TGTGCCAGTAGTATTTCGGACAGCCCCTACGAGCAGTACTTC. The chain links TRBV19 with TRBJ2-7; D gene: possibly TRBD1, on 6 matching bases. The CDR1 and CDR2 encoded by the germline V gene (reference sequence) are LNHDA and SQIVND. The CDR3 has 14 amino acids, counting the end cysteine and phenylalanine. The CDR3 DNA has 42 bases and is translated from base 1. V is reduced by 3 bases and J by 2 bases, leaving a spacing of 11 bases between them.